The rows below give T cell receptor beta chains drawn from one sample of a study of blood T cell repertoires in COVID-19. TCRdb's copy holds only in-frame clones and misses some; the assay was immunoSEQ multiplex PCR. The sample carries 35,000 to 55,000 clones, approximately 77% recorded once. The material sequenced was peripheral blood. These receptors were obtained from a woman between 70 and 85 years old with acute or convalescent COVID-19. CDR3s include the opening cysteine and the closing phenylalanine or tryptophan. A D gene is named only where the DNA matches it firmly. The size of a clone is reported for some rows only, either as once, few or many, or as a class for expanded clones.

D gene: .; V gene: TRBV3-1/TRBV3-2; J gene: TRBJ1-2; clone size: .; CDR3 protein: CASSQDQALSYGYTF; CDR3 DNA: TGTGCCAGCAGCCAAGATCAGGCGTTATCGTATGGCTACACCTTC
D gene: TRBD1; V gene: TRBV7-2; J gene: TRBJ1-1; clone size: .; CDR3 protein: CASSFSQGSNTEAFF; CDR3 DNA: TGTGCCAGCAGCTTTTCACAGGGGAGTAACACTGAAGCTTTCTTT
D gene: .; V gene: TRBV24-1; J gene: TRBJ1-1; clone size: .; CDR3 protein: CATSDPSGGNTEAFF; CDR3 DNA: TGTGCCACCAGTGATCCCTCGGGGGGGAACACTGAAGCTTTCTTT
D gene: .; V gene: TRBV28; J gene: TRBJ2-3; clone size: .; CDR3 protein: CASSLVRGGADTQYF; CDR3 DNA: TGTGCCAGCAGTTTAGTGAGGGGGGGCGCAGATACGCAGTATTTT
D gene: TRBD1; V gene: TRBV30; J gene: TRBJ1-3; clone size: .; CDR3 protein: CAWTGGGNTIYF; CDR3 DNA: TGTGCCTGGACAGGGGGTGGAAACACCATATATTTT
D gene: .; V gene: TRBV10-3; J gene: TRBJ1-5; clone size: .; CDR3 protein: CAISGSGNNQPQHF; CDR3 DNA: TGTGCCATCAGTGGTTCGGGTAACAATCAGCCCCAGCATTTT
D gene: TRBD1; V gene: TRBV15; J gene: TRBJ1-5; clone size: .; CDR3 protein: CATSRAGGRQPQHF; CDR3 DNA: TGTGCCACCAGCAGGGCAGGGGGCAGGCAGCCCCAGCATTTT
D gene: .; V gene: TRBV11-3; J gene: TRBJ2-7; clone size: .; CDR3 protein: CASSSASMRLQYF; CDR3 DNA: TGTGCCAGCAGCTCCGCCTCGATGAGGTTACAGTACTTC
D gene: .; V gene: TRBV27; J gene: TRBJ1-1; clone size: once; CDR3 protein: CASSAHRVATEAFF; CDR3 DNA: TGTGCCAGCAGCGCACACAGGGTCGCCACTGAAGCTTTCTTT
D gene: TRBD2; V gene: TRBV7-8; J gene: TRBJ2-1; clone size: .; CDR3 protein: CASSSSAGGPWDEQFF; CDR3 DNA: TGTGCCAGCAGCTCCTCAGCGGGAGGGCCTTGGGATGAGCAGTTCTTC
D gene: .; V gene: TRBV18; J gene: TRBJ1-5; clone size: once; CDR3 protein: CASSPGQPNQPQHF; CDR3 DNA: TGTGCCAGCTCACCTGGACAGCCGAATCAGCCCCAGCATTTT
D gene: .; V gene: TRBV11-3; J gene: TRBJ2-7; clone size: .; CDR3 protein: CASSLAPGAIYEQYF; CDR3 DNA: TGTGCCAGCAGCTTAGCCCCAGGGGCCATCTACGAGCAGTACTTC
D gene: TRBD1; V gene: TRBV12-3/TRBV12-4; J gene: TRBJ2-5; clone size: .; CDR3 protein: CASRFGQAETQYF; CDR3 DNA: TGTGCCAGCAGATTTGGACAGGCCGAGACCCAGTACTTC
D gene: TRBD2; V gene: TRBV3-1/TRBV3-2; J gene: TRBJ2-1; clone size: .; CDR3 protein: CASSHRGAYNEQFF; CDR3 DNA: TGTGCCAGCAGCCACCGGGGGGCCTACAATGAGCAGTTCTTC
D gene: .; V gene: TRBV3-1/TRBV3-2; J gene: TRBJ1-1; clone size: once; CDR3 protein: CASSQVGGGEAFF; CDR3 DNA: TGTGCCAGCAGCCAAGTCGGGGGTGGTGAAGCTTTCTTT
D gene: .; V gene: TRBV28; J gene: TRBJ1-6; clone size: .; CDR3 protein: CASSLSSLNNSPLHF; CDR3 DNA: TGTGCCAGCAGTTTATCATCACTGAATAATTCACCCCTCCACTTT
D gene: .; V gene: TRBV2; J gene: TRBJ2-5; clone size: .; CDR3 protein: CASSIGGGETQYF; CDR3 DNA: TGTGCCAGCAGTATAGGGGGTGGAGAGACCCAGTACTTC
D gene: TRBD1; V gene: TRBV19; J gene: TRBJ1-1; clone size: .; CDR3 protein: CASSTGQGAHTEAFF; CDR3 DNA: TGTGCCAGTAGTACGGGACAGGGGGCGCACACTGAAGCTTTCTTT
D gene: TRBD1; V gene: TRBV5-1; J gene: TRBJ1-4; clone size: .; CDR3 protein: CASSLGTANEKLFF; CDR3 DNA: TGCGCCAGCAGCCTCGGGACAGCAAATGAAAAACTGTTTTTT
D gene: TRBD1; V gene: TRBV4-1; J gene: TRBJ1-4; clone size: once; CDR3 protein: CASSQDQTGKVYEKLFF; CDR3 DNA: TGCGCCAGCAGCCAAGATCAGACAGGGAAGGTGTATGAAAAACTGTTTTTT
D gene: .; V gene: TRBV28; J gene: TRBJ2-2; clone size: once; CDR3 protein: CASSTPAGRGELFF; CDR3 DNA: TGTGCCAGCAGTACCCCCGCAGGGAGGGGGGAGCTGTTTTTT
D gene: .; V gene: TRBV7-2; J gene: TRBJ2-5; clone size: .; CDR3 protein: CASSLGLSETQYF; CDR3 DNA: TGTGCCAGCAGCTTAGGGCTCTCGGAGACCCAGTACTTC
D gene: TRBD1; V gene: TRBV6-5; J gene: TRBJ1-1; clone size: .; CDR3 protein: CASSRTGANTEAFF; CDR3 DNA: TGTGCCAGCAGCCGGACAGGGGCGAACACTGAAGCTTTCTTT
D gene: TRBD1; V gene: TRBV24-1; J gene: TRBJ1-5; clone size: .; CDR3 protein: CATSDPGQGAQPQHF; CDR3 DNA: TGTGCCACCAGTGACCCGGGACAGGGGGCACAGCCCCAGCATTTT
D gene: TRBD1; V gene: TRBV30; J gene: TRBJ2-2; clone size: .; CDR3 protein: CASLRDSSNRELFF; CDR3 DNA: TGTGCCTCGCTCCGGGACAGCAGTAATCGGGAGCTGTTTTTT
D gene: TRBD2; V gene: TRBV9; J gene: TRBJ2-7; clone size: .; CDR3 protein: CASSVGLAGFRDEQYF; CDR3 DNA: TGTGCCAGCAGCGTAGGACTAGCGGGATTCCGAGACGAGCAGTACTTC
D gene: .; V gene: TRBV5-5; J gene: TRBJ2-1; clone size: few; CDR3 protein: CASSREWADYNEQFF; CDR3 DNA: TGTGCCAGCAGCCGGGAGTGGGCCGATTACAATGAGCAGTTCTTC
D gene: .; V gene: TRBV5-5; J gene: TRBJ2-3; clone size: .; CDR3 protein: CASTLGPGNTQYF; CDR3 DNA: TGTGCCAGCACCCTAGGGCCAGGGAATACGCAGTATTTT
D gene: TRBD2; V gene: TRBV4-1; J gene: TRBJ2-7; clone size: .; CDR3 protein: CASSLQPVGGVTSYEQYF; CDR3 DNA: TGCGCCAGCAGCCTCCAACCGGTTGGGGGGGTGACCTCCTACGAGCAGTACTTC
D gene: .; V gene: TRBV12-2; J gene: TRBJ1-2; clone size: few; CDR3 protein: CASHLHRVHGYTF; CDR3 DNA: TGTGCAAGTCACCTGCACAGGGTCCATGGCTACACCTTC
D gene: .; V gene: TRBV7-2; J gene: TRBJ2-1; clone size: medium-sized; CDR3 protein: CASRLQSRGTDAHEQFF; CDR3 DNA: TGTGCCAGCAGACTTCAGTCTCGCGGGACGGACGCCCATGAGCAGTTCTTC
D gene: .; V gene: TRBV25-1; J gene: TRBJ1-2; clone size: .; CDR3 protein: CASSEYGGNYGYTF; CDR3 DNA: TGTGCCAGCAGTGAATATGGGGGGAACTATGGCTACACCTTC
D gene: .; V gene: TRBV7-6; J gene: TRBJ2-5; clone size: .; CDR3 protein: CASSLQFETQYF; CDR3 DNA: TGTGCCAGCAGCTTACAGTTCGAGACCCAGTACTTC
D gene: TRBD2; V gene: TRBV27; J gene: TRBJ2-7; clone size: .; CDR3 protein: CASSLGLAGSYEQYF; CDR3 DNA: TGTGCCAGCAGTTTGGGACTAGCGGGATCCTACGAGCAGTACTTC
D gene: .; V gene: TRBV28; J gene: TRBJ1-1; clone size: .; CDR3 protein: CASSLDRTFEAFF; CDR3 DNA: TGTGCCAGCAGCCTCGACAGGACCTTTGAAGCTTTCTTT
D gene: TRBD1; V gene: TRBV28; J gene: TRBJ1-1; clone size: .; CDR3 protein: CASSPQTGIDTEAFF; CDR3 DNA: TGTGCCAGCAGTCCCCAGACAGGGATTGACACTGAAGCTTTCTTT
D gene: .; V gene: TRBV18; J gene: TRBJ2-5; clone size: once; CDR3 protein: CASSGDRKETQYF; CDR3 DNA: TGTGCCAGCTCAGGAGACAGGAAAGAGACCCAGTACTTC
D gene: TRBD2; V gene: TRBV13; J gene: TRBJ2-3; clone size: .; CDR3 protein: CASSLKDGGGEPQYF; CDR3 DNA: TGTGCCAGCAGCTTGAAGGACGGGGGGGGCGAACCGCAGTATTTT
D gene: .; V gene: TRBV9; J gene: TRBJ1-1; clone size: .; CDR3 protein: CASSVRRVSTEAFF; CDR3 DNA: TGTGCCAGCAGCGTCCGCAGGGTCAGCACTGAAGCTTTCTTT
D gene: .; V gene: TRBV7-8; J gene: TRBJ2-7; clone size: .; CDR3 protein: CASNLRTGSGEQYF; CDR3 DNA: TGTGCCAGCAACCTAAGGACGGGCTCGGGGGAGCAGTACTTC
D gene: TRBD1; V gene: TRBV28; J gene: TRBJ2-2; clone size: once; CDR3 protein: CASTGQLNTGELFF; CDR3 DNA: TGTGCCAGCACGGGACAGTTGAACACCGGGGAGCTGTTTTTT
D gene: .; V gene: TRBV28; J gene: TRBJ2-1; clone size: .; CDR3 protein: CASSELRSYNEQFF; CDR3 DNA: TGTGCCAGCAGCGAACTCCGGTCCTACAATGAGCAGTTCTTC
D gene: .; V gene: TRBV7-6; J gene: TRBJ2-7; clone size: .; CDR3 protein: CASSLVGGKQYEQYF; CDR3 DNA: TGTGCCAGCAGCTTAGTCGGAGGCAAGCAGTACGAGCAGTACTTC
D gene: TRBD1; V gene: TRBV5-1; J gene: TRBJ2-1; clone size: .; CDR3 protein: CASSVRDRGRGEQFF; CDR3 DNA: TGCGCCAGCAGCGTCCGGGACAGGGGTAGGGGTGAGCAGTTCTTC
D gene: TRBD2; V gene: TRBV27; J gene: TRBJ2-1; clone size: .; CDR3 protein: CASSPLTGTSGRANEQFF; CDR3 DNA: TGTGCCAGCAGTCCGCTTACTGGGACTAGCGGGAGGGCGAATGAGCAGTTCTTC
D gene: .; V gene: TRBV19; J gene: TRBJ1-1; clone size: once; CDR3 protein: CASSIIPGSEGKNTEAFF; CDR3 DNA: TGTGCCAGTAGTATTATCCCGGGGTCCGAGGGCAAGAACACTGAAGCTTTCTTT
D gene: .; V gene: TRBV7-2; J gene: TRBJ1-6; clone size: few; CDR3 protein: CASSLAGLNSPLHF; CDR3 DNA: TGTGCCAGCAGCTTAGCGGGACTAAATTCACCCCTCCACTTT
D gene: .; V gene: TRBV18; J gene: TRBJ1-1; clone size: once; CDR3 protein: CASSPGLNTEAFF; CDR3 DNA: TGTGCCAGCTCACCAGGACTAAACACTGAAGCTTTCTTT
D gene: .; V gene: TRBV6-1; J gene: TRBJ2-1; clone size: .; CDR3 protein: CASSVGGPRYNEQFF; CDR3 DNA: TGTGCCAGCAGTGTAGGGGGTCCGAGGTACAATGAGCAGTTCTTC
D gene: TRBD2; V gene: TRBV24-1; J gene: TRBJ2-1; clone size: .; CDR3 protein: CATSETTSGRSNEQFF; CDR3 DNA: TGTGCCACCAGTGAGACGACTAGCGGGAGATCGAATGAGCAGTTCTTC
D gene: TRBD1; V gene: TRBV7-6; J gene: TRBJ2-5; clone size: .; CDR3 protein: CASSEGRGQETQYF; CDR3 DNA: TGTGCCAGCAGCGAAGGCAGGGGGCAAGAGACCCAGTACTTC
D gene: .; V gene: TRBV18; J gene: TRBJ2-1; clone size: .; CDR3 protein: CASSPTGVYNEQFF; CDR3 DNA: TGTGCCAGCTCACCCACGGGAGTCTACAATGAGCAGTTCTTC
D gene: TRBD1; V gene: TRBV18; J gene: TRBJ2-7; clone size: .; CDR3 protein: CASSPGQGAYEQYF; CDR3 DNA: TGTGCCAGCTCACCTGGACAGGGGGCCTACGAGCAGTACTTC